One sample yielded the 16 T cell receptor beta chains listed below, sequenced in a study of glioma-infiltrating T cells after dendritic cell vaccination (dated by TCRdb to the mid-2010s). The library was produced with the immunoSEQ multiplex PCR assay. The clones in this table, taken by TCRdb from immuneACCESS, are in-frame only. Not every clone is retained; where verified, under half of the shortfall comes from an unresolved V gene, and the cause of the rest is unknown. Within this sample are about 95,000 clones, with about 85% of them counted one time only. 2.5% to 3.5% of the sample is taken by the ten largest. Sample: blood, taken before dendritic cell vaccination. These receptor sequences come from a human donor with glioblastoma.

The CDR3 DNA reads as TGCGCCAGCAGCTTGGGTGGGACAGGGGACCCTGGCTACACCTTC. This gives the protein CASSLGGTGDPGYTF. The V gene is TRBV5-1, the J gene TRBJ1-2; 10 nucleotides line up with TRBD1. There are 15 residues in the CDR3. CDR1 is SGHRS and CDR2 is YFSETQ in the germline V gene. The V and J ends lost 0 bases and 7 bases, in that order; junction bases with no gene match: 6.

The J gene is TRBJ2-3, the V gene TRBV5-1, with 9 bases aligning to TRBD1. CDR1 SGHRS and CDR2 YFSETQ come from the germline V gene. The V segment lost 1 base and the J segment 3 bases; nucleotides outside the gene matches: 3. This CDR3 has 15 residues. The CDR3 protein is CASSLKGQGTDTQYF. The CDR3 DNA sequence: TGCGCCAGCAGCTTGAAGGGACAGGGTACAGATACGCAGTATTTT.

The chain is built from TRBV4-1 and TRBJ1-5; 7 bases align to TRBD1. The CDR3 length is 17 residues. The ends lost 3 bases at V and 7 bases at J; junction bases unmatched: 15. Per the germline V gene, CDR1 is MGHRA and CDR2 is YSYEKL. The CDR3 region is CASSHLVSDRRYQPQHF. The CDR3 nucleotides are TGCGCCAGCAGCCACCTCGTTTCGGACAGGCGATACCAGCCCCAGCATTTT.

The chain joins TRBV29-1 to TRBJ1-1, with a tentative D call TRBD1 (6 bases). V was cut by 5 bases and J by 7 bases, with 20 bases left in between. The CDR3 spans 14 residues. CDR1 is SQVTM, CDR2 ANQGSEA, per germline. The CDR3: CSVKWGGALNEAFF. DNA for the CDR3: TGCAGCGTTAAGTGGGGGGGGGCTCTTAATGAAGCTTTCTTT.

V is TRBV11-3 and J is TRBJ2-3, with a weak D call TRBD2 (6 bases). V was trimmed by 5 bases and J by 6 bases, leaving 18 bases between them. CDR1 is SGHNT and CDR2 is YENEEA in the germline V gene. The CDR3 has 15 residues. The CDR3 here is CASSPGLLASDTQYF. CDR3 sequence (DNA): TGTGCCAGCAGCCCTGGACTACTCGCCTCGGATACGCAGTATTTT.

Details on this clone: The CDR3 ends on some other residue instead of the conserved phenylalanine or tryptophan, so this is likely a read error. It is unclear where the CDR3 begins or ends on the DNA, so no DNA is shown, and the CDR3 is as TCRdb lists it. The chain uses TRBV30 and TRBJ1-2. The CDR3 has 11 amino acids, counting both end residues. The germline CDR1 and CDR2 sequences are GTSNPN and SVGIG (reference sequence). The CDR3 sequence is CAWSVPKEGLS.

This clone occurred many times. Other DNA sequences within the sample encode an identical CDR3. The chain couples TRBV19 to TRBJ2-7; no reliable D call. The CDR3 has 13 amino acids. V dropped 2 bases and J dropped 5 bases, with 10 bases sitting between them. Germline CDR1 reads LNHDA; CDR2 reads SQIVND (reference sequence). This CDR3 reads CASSIIGSDEQYF. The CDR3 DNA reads TGTGCCAGTAGTATAATAGGCAGCGACGAGCAGTACTTC.

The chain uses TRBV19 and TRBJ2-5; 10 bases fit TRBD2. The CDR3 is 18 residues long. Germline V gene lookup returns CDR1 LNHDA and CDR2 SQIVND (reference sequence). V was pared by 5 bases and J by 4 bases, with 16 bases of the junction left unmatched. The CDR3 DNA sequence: TGTGCCAGTAGTCCCCTCCCCTCTAGCGGGAGTGTGAGAGAGACCCAGTACTTC. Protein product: CASSPLPSSGSVRETQYF.

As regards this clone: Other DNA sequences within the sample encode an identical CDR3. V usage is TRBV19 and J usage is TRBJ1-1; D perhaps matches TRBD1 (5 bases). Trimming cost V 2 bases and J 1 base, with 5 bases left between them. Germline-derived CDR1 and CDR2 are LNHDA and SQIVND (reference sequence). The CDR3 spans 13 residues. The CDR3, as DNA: TGTGCCAGTAGTATACAGGGGAACACTGAAGCTTTCTTT. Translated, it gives CASSIQGNTEAFF.

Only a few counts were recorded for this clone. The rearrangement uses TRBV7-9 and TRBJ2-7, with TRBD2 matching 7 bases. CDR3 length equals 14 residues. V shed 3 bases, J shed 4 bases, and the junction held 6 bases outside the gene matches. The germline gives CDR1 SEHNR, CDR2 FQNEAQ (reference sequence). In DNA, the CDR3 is TGTGCCAGCAGCTTGTGGACTAGAGCTTACGAGCAGTACTTC. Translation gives CASSLWTRAYEQYF.

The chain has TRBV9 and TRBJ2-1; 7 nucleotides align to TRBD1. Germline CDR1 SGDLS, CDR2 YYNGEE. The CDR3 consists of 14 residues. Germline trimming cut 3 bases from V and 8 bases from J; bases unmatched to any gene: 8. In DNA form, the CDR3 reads TGTGCCAGCAGCGCTGAGGGGGCAGCATATGAGCAGTTCTTC. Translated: CASSAEGAAYEQFF.

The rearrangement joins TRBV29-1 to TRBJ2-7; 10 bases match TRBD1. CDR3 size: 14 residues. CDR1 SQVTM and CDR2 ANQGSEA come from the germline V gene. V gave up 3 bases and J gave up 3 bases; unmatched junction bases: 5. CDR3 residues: CSVEDRGGGYEQYF. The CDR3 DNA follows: TGCAGCGTTGAGGACAGGGGGGGCGGCTACGAGCAGTACTTC.

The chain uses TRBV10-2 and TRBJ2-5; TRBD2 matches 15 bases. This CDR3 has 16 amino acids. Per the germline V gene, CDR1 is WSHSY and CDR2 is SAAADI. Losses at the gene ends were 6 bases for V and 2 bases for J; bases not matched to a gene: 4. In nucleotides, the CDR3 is TGCGCCAGCAGGGGACTAGCGGGGGGCCTACAAGAGACCCAGTACTTC. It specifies CASRGLAGGLQETQYF.

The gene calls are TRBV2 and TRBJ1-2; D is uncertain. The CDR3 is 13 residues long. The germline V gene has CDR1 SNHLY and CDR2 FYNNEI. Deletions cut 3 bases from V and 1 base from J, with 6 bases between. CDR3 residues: CASSERGNYGYTF. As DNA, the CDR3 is TGTGCCAGCAGTGAGCGGGGTAACTATGGCTACACCTTC.

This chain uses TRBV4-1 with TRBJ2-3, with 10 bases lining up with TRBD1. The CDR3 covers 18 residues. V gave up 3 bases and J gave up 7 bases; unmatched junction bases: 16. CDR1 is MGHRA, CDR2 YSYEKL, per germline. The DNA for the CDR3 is TGCGCCAGCAGCCAGACTAACTCCGGGACAGGGGATCGAAATACGCAGTATTTT. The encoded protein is CASSQTNSGTGDRNTQYF.

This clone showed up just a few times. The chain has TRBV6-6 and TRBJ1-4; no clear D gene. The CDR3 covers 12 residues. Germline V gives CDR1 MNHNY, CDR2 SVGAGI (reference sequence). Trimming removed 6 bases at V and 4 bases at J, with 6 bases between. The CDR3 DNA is TGTGCCAGCAGCTCGTATAATGAAAAACTGTTTTTT. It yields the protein CASSSYNEKLFF.